These 5 T cell receptor beta chains came from one sample sequenced in a study of blood T cell repertoires in COVID-19. This table comes from immunoSEQ multiplex PCR, and its TCRdb copy is limited to in-frame clones, with some not included. In the table there are 170,000 or so clones, over 80% of which are singletons. Sequencing was carried out using peripheral blood. The receptor source for this set is a woman aged 40 to 49 with COVID-19, enrolled during active disease.

For this clone: Additional DNA sequences in this sample encode the identical CDR3. V usage is TRBV3-1 (or the pseudogene TRBV3-2) and J usage is TRBJ2-7, with D hard to call. Germline CDR1 is LGHDT and CDR2 is YNNKEL (reference sequence). The CDR3 contains 12 residues. V lost 0 bases, J lost 4 bases, and 4 bases lay in between. CDR3 amino acids: CASSQDRYEQYF. CDR3 sequence (DNA): TGTGCCAGCAGCCAAGATCGGTACGAGCAGTACTTC.

The chain couples TRBV19 to TRBJ2-3; 8 bases are shared with TRBD1. Trimming removed 5 bases from V and 8 bases from J; junction bases left unmatched: 6. The CDR3 has 13 residues. In germline, CDR1 is LNHDA, CDR2 SQIVND (reference sequence). The CDR3 protein is CASSPGQGGTQYF. As DNA, the CDR3 is TGTGCCAGTAGTCCCGGACAGGGTGGTACGCAGTATTTT.

The chain recombines TRBV13 with TRBJ2-5; D might be TRBD2 (6 bases). Germline lookup yields CDR1 PRHDT and CDR2 FYEKMQ (reference sequence). The CDR3 has 13 residues. Trimming left V 5 bases short and J 12 bases short, with 19 bases between. The CDR3 loop reads CASSLGRGLPKYF. DNA for the CDR3: TGTGCCAGCAGCCTGGGGCGGGGACTTCCTAAGTACTTC.

This clone was counted a single time. The chain joins TRBV5-1 to TRBJ2-7; 7 bases map to TRBD1. The CDR3 consists of 15 residues. V lost 4 bases, J lost 5 bases, and 12 bases stayed unmatched. CDR1 is SGHRS and CDR2 is YFSETQ in the germline V gene. The chain's CDR3 is CASSHGQAGYDEQYF. CDR3 DNA: TGCGCCAGCAGCCACGGACAGGCTGGGTATGACGAGCAGTACTTC.

DNA of the CDR3: TGTGCCAGCACCCTAGTGGGGGGGAACCACGAGCAGTACTTC. It translates to CASTLVGGNHEQYF. The V gene is TRBV6-5, the J gene TRBJ2-7, with 7 bases that match TRBD2. The CDR3 covers 14 residues. Trimming took 7 bases from V and 5 from J; bases not matched to a gene: 11. Looked up from germline, CDR1 is MNHEY and CDR2 is SVGAGI.